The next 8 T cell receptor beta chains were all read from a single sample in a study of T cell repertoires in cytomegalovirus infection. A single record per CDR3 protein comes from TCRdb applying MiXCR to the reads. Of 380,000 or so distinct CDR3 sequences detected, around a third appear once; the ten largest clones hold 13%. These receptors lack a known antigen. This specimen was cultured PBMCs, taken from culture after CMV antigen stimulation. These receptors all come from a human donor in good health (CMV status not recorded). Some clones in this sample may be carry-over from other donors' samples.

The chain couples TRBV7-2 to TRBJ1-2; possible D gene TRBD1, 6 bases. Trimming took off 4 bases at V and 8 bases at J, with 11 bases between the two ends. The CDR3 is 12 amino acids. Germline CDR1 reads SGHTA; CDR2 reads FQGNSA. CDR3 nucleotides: TGTGCCAGCAGCTCGCAGGGACACGGCTACACCTTC. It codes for CASSSQGHGYTF.

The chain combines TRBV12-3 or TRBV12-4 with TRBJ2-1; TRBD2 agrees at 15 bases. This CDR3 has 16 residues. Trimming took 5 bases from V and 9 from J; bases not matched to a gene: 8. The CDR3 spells CASSPGTSGRSVEQFF. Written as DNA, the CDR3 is TGTGCCAGCAGTCCAGGGACTAGCGGGAGGAGTGTTGAGCAGTTCTTC.

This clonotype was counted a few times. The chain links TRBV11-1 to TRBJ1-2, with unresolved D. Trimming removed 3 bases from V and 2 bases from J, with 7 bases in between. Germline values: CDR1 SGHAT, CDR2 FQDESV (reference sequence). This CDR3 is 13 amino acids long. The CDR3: CASSFGRNYGYTF. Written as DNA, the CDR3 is TGTGCCAGCAGCTTCGGCAGAAACTATGGCTACACCTTC.

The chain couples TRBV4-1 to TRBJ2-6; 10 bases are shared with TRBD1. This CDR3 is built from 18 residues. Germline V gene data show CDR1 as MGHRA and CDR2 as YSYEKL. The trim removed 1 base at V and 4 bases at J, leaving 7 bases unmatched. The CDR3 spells CASSQVAGQGTGANVLTF. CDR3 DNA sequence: TGCGCCAGCAGCCAAGTGGCGGGACAGGGGACAGGGGCCAACGTCCTGACTTTC.

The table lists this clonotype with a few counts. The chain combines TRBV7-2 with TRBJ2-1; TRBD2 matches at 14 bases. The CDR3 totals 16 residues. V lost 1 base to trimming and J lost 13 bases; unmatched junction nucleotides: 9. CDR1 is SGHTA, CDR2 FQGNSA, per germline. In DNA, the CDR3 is TGTGCCAGCAGCTTAGGACTAGCGGGAGGGCCCCGTTCCCAGTTCTTC. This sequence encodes CASSLGLAGGPRSQFF.

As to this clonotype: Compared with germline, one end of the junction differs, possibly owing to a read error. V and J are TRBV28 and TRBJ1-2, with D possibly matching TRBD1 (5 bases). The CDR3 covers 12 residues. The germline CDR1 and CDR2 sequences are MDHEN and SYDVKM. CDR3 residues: CASSLLGAVGAF. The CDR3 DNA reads TGTGCCAGCAGTTTATTAGGGGCGGTCGGGGCCTTC.

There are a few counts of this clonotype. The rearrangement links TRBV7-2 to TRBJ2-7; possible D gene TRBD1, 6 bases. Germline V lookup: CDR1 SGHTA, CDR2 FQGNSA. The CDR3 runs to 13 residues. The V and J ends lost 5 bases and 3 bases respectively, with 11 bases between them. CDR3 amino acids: CASSALGGYEQYV. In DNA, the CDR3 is TGTGCCAGCAGCGCCTTAGGGGGCTACGAGCAGTACGTC.

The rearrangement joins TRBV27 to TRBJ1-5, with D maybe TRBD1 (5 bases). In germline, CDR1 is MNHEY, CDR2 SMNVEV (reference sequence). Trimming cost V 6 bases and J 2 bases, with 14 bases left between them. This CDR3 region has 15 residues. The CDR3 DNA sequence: TGTGCCAGCAGCACCTTTCAGGGTGGCAATCAGCCCCAGCATTTT. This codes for CASSTFQGGNQPQHF.